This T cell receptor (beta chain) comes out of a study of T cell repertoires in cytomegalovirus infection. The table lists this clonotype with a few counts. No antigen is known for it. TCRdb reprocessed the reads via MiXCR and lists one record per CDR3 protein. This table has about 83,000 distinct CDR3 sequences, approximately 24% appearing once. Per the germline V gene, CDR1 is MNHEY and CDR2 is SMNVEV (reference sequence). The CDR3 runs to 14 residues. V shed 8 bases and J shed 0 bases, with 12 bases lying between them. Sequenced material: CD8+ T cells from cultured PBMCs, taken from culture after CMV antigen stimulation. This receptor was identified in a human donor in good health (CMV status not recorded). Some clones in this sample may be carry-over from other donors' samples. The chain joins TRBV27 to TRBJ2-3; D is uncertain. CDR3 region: CASSERLSTDTQYF. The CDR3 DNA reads TGTGCCAGCTCGGAGCGTCTGAGCACAGATACGCAGTATTTT.